This T cell receptor (beta chain) derives from a study of esophageal squamous cell carcinoma under preoperative chemotherapy. Across the whole study: TCR repertoires were profiled from both peripheral blood T cells and tumor-infiltrating lymphocytes.

TCRdb used MiXCR to reprocess the PCR reads, holding one entry per CDR3 protein. The sample records over 9,500 distinct CDR3 sequences, under 65% being singletons. Noted time point: before preoperative PTX-NDP chemotherapy. This material was acquired from a patient given preoperative chemotherapy. The sequence came from a human donor with esophageal squamous cell carcinoma. The donor label of this sample is uncertain.

CDR3 nucleotide sequence: TGTGCCAGCAGATACACGGGAGTGAACACTGAAGCTTTCTTT. Protein sequence: CASRYTGVNTEAFF. V gene TRBV6-5 combines with J gene TRBJ1-1; D gene unclear. The germline V gene has CDR1 MNHEY and CDR2 SVGAGI. CDR3 length: 14 amino acids. Trimming stripped 6 bases from V and 0 bases from J, with 11 bases between.